Listed here are 2 T cell receptor beta chains from one sample, sequenced in a study of regulatory T cells in long-lasting Graves disease (dated by TCRdb to the early 2020s). This sample's time point label indicates: newly diagnosed GD, antithyroid drugs for less than 3 months. For both TCR sequencing and RNA sequencing, RNA was extracted from PBMCs in TRIzol. Libraries were prepared through multiplex PCR. TCRdb names Illumina HiSeq 4000 as the instrument used. To build TCR beta libraries, CDR3 regions were amplified by Arm-PCR using iRepertoire HTBI primers. TCRdb handled the public reads itself, with Q25 trimming in fastp and clone calling in MiXCR, and kept productive beta chains. Rows are unified per CDR3 protein, each entry keeping the most common DNA and genes. The sample table contains fewer than 550,000 distinct CDR3 sequences; only one count was recorded for about a sixth of them. The top ten clonotypes cover roughly 23% of the sample.

This sample was shared with a second study, whose subject was T cells in Graves' hyperthyroidism and ophthalmopathy.

Sequences were derived from peripheral blood mononuclear cells (PBMCs), sampled at new diagnosis, from a patient treated with antithyroid drugs. The receptors come from a woman aged 18-29 years with Graves disease. Donor details come from another sample of the same person, matched by shared clones.

As for this clonotype: A clone one base away is much larger, so this may be a read error. The conserved phenylalanine or tryptophan is not found at the CDR3 terminus, so this likely reflects a read error. V and J are TRBV29-1 and TRBJ2-1, with TRBD2 matching 9 bases. V was clipped by 4 bases and J by 6 bases; unmatched bases: 10. Germline loops: CDR1 SQVTM, CDR2 ANQGSEA. The CDR3 runs to 15 residues. CDR3 sequence reads: CSVGPLAGLRNEQFL. As DNA, the CDR3 is TGCAGCGTTGGACCGCTAGCGGGATTACGCAATGAGCAGTTCCTC.

This clonotype was seen repeatedly, ten times or more. This rearrangement joins TRBV29-1 to TRBJ2-1; D might be TRBD2 (5 bases). The germline V gene has CDR1 SQVTM and CDR2 ANQGSEA. The CDR3 has 13 residues. The V end lost 4 bases, the J end lost 7 bases, and 14 bases lay between the germline ends. For the CDR3, the DNA is TGCAGCGTTGCGCTAGCTCTGGGGAATGAGCAGTTCTTC. Translated, it gives CSVALALGNEQFF.